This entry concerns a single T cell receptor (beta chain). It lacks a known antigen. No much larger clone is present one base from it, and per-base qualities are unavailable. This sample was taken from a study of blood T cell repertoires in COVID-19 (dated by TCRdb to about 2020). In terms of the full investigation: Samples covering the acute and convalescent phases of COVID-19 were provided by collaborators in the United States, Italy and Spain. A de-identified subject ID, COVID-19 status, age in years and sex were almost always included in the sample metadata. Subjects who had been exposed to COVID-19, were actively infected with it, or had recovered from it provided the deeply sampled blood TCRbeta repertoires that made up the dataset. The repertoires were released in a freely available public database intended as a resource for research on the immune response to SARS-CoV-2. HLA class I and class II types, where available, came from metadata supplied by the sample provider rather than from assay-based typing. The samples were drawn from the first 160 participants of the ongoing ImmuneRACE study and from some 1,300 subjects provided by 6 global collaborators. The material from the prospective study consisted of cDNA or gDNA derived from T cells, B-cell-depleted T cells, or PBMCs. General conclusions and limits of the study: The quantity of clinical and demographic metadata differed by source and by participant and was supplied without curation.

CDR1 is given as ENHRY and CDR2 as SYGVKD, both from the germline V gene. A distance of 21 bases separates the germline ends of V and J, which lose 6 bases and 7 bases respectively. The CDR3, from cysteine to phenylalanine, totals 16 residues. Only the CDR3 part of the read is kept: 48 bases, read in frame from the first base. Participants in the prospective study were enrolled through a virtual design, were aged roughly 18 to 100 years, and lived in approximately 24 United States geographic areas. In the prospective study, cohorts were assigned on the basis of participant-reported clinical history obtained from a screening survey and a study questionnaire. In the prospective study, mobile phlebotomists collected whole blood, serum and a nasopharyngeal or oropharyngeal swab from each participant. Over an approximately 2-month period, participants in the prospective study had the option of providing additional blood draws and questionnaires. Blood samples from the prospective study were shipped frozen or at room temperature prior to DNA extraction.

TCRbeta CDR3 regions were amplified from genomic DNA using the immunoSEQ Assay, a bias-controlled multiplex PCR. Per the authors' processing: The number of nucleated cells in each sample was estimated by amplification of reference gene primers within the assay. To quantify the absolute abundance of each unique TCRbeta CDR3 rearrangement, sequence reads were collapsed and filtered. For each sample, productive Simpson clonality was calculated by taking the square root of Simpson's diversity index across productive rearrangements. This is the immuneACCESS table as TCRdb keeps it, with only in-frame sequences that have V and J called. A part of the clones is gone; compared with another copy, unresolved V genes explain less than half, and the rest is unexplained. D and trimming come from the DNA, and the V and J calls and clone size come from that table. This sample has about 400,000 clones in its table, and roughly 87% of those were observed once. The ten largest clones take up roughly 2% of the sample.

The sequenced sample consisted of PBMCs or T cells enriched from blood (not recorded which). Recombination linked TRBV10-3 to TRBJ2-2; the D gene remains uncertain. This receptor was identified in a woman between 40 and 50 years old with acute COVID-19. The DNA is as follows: TGTGCCATCAGGCAAGGCCTCTCGGTTAGCAACGGGGAGCTGTTTTTT. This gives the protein CAIRQGLSVSNGELFF.